The 4 T cell receptor beta chains below were found in one sample sequenced in a study of blood T cell repertoires in COVID-19. Generated by immunoSEQ multiplex PCR, the TCRdb table keeps only in-frame clones and is missing some. The profile shows roughly 120,000 clones, roughly nine tenths of them singletons. The sequencing input was peripheral blood. The origin of the receptors is a human donor in a cohort sampled during active COVID-19.

The table lists this clone with a count of one. This sequence joins TRBV11-2 and TRBJ2-5; 15 bases are shared with TRBD2. CDR1 and CDR2 (germline): SGHAT, FQNNGV. Losses at the gene ends were 5 bases for V and 2 bases for J; bases not matched to a gene: 3. CDR3 size: 16 residues. The CDR3 here is CASSTGLAGGQETQYF. The CDR3 region has the DNA TGTGCCAGCAGCACCGGACTAGCGGGGGGGCAAGAGACCCAGTACTTC.

The chain employs TRBV28 and TRBJ2-7; 7 bases line up with TRBD1. Germline V gene data show CDR1 as MDHEN and CDR2 as SYDVKM. This CDR3 has 14 amino acids. The V gene end was trimmed by 6 bases and the J gene end by 4 bases; junction bases not matched to a gene: 9. The CDR3 loop reads CASSATGARYEQYF. The CDR3 coding sequence is TGTGCCAGCAGCGCAACAGGGGCAAGGTACGAGCAGTACTTC.

This rearrangement joins TRBV6-2 or TRBV6-3 to TRBJ1-1; 10 nucleotides agree with TRBD1. CDR3 length: 15 amino acids. After removal of 5 bases from V and 5 bases from J, the junction contained 8 bases not matched to a gene. Germline CDR1 MNHEY, CDR2 SVGEGT. The CDR3 coding sequence is TGTGCCAGCAGTCCCGACAGGGGGCTGCGAACTGAAGCTTTCTTT. Amino acid sequence: CASSPDRGLRTEAFF.

This clone was observed once. V usage is TRBV10-3 and J usage is TRBJ2-5; a weak D match, TRBD2 (7 bases). Germline V gene data show CDR1 as ENHRY and CDR2 as SYGVKD. V gave up 5 bases and J gave up 4 bases, with 17 bases separating them. The CDR3 length is 15 residues. The CDR3 bases are TGTGCCATCAGTCAACAACAGGGCGGGAGAGAGACCCAGTACTTC. This codes for CAISQQQGGRETQYF.